These 7 T cell receptor beta chains originate from one sample sequenced in a study of early T cells in non-severe SARS-CoV-2 infection. MiXCR was run by TCRdb on the 5' RACE reads, yielding one entry per CDR3 protein. The sample holds roughly 67,000 distinct CDR3 sequences, 9% to 15% seen once. The sample consisted of whole blood. The receptors stem from an adult who was a healthcare worker with PCR-confirmed SARS-CoV-2 infection or an uninfected control (not recorded which).

This clonotype showed up just a few times. Here the CDR3 reads CSVEDSYNEQFF. The CDR3 DNA sequence: TGCAGCGTTGAAGACAGCTACAATGAGCAGTTCTTC. The chain links TRBV29-1 to TRBJ2-1; D is uncertain. CDR1 and CDR2 from the germline V gene are SQVTM and ANQGSEA. The CDR3 sequence is 12 residues long. The V gene lost 0 bases and the J gene lost 3 bases, with 3 bases spanning the gap.

This clonotype was counted at least ten times. This chain joins TRBV5-1 and TRBJ2-2; D unresolved. Trimming left V 0 bases short and J 5 bases short, with 5 bases between. This CDR3 is 13 amino acids long. Germline V lookup: CDR1 SGHRS, CDR2 YFSETQ. The CDR3 is CASSLGDTGELFF. The CDR3 DNA sequence: TGCGCCAGCAGCTTGGGGGATACCGGGGAGCTGTTTTTT.

This clonotype turned up a few times. The V call is TRBV7-8, the J call TRBJ2-7, with 11 bases identical to TRBD1. CDR1 is SGHVS, CDR2 FQNEAQ, per germline. This CDR3 comprises 12 residues. V shed 8 bases, J shed 7 bases, and the junction held 4 bases outside the gene matches. The CDR3 nucleotides are TGTGCCAGCGGAGGGACAGGGGGGGAGCAGTACTTC. Translating it yields CASGGTGGEQYF. Looking up the rest from reference TRBV7-8 and TRBJ2-7 gives the full variable domain: GAGVSQSPRYKVAKRGQDVALRCDPISGHVSLFWYQQALGQGPEFLTYFQNEAQLDKSGLPSDRFFAERPEGSVSTLKIQRTQQEDSAVYLCASGGTGGEQYFGPGTRLTVT.

This clonotype came up a few times. This chain connects TRBV6-6 to TRBJ2-7, with 7 bases lining up with TRBD1. J gave up 7 bases and V 10 bases, and 10 bases lay outside the gene matches. CDR3 length equals 12 residues. The V gene's germline CDR1 is MNHNY and CDR2 SVGAGI (reference sequence). CDR3 amino acids: CATSDRTDEQYF. In DNA, the CDR3 is TGTGCCACGTCGGACAGGACGGATGAGCAGTACTTC.

This clonotype was recorded many times. The V gene is TRBV5-8, the J gene TRBJ2-7; D remains unclear. This CDR3 has 16 residues. V lost 0 bases to trimming and J lost 1 base, with 14 bases between them. Germline loops: CDR1 SGHTS, CDR2 YDEGEE. The CDR3 bases are TGTGCCAGCAGCTTGGCTCGAATAACTGGTTCCTACGAGCAGTACTTC. Protein product: CASSLARITGSYEQYF.

The chain joins TRBV3-1 to TRBJ2-2; TRBD2 is a possible D gene (6 bases). Trimming stripped 4 bases from V and 6 bases from J, with 21 bases between. This CDR3 region has 17 residues. Per germline, CDR1 LGHDT and CDR2 YNNKEL (reference sequence). The CDR3 nucleotides read TGTGCCAGCAGCCCAGGAGGGAGGATAGGGCATCCCGGGGAGCTGTTTTTT. The encoded protein is CASSPGGRIGHPGELFF.

This clonotype was detected ten times or more. V and J are TRBV6-6 and TRBJ1-5; 8 bases match TRBD1. With V trimmed by 2 bases and J by 4 bases, 7 bases remained unmatched. CDR1 and CDR2 (germline): MNHNY, SVGAGI (reference sequence). The CDR3 has 16 residues. CDR3 sequence reads: CASSYGGQVANQPQHF. The CDR3 DNA sequence: TGTGCCAGCAGTTACGGGGGACAGGTGGCAAATCAGCCCCAGCATTTT.